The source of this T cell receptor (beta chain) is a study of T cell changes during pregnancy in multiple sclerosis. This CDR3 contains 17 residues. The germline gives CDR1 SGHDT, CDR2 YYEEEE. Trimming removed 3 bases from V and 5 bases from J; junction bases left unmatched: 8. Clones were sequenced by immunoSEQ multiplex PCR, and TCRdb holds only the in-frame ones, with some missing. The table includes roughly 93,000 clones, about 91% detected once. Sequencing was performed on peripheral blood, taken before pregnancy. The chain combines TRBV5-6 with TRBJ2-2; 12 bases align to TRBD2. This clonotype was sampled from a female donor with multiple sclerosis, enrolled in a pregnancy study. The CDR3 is CASSSPGLAGWTGELFF. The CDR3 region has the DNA TGTGCCAGCAGCTCCCCCGGACTAGCGGGGTGGACCGGGGAGCTGTTTTTT.